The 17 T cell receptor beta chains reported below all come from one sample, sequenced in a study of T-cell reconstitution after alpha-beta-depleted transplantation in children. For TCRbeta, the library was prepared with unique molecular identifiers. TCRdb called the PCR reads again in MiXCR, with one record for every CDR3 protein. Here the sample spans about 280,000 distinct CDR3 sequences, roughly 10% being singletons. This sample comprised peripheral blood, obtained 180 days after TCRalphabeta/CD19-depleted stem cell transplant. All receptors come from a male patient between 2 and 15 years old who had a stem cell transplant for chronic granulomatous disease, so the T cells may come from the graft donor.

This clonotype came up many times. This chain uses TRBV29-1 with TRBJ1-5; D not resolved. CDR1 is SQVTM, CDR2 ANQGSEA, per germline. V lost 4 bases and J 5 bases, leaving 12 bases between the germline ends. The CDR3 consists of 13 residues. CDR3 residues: CSVVGSWDQPQHF. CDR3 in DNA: TGCAGCGTTGTGGGCAGTTGGGATCAGCCCCAGCATTTT.

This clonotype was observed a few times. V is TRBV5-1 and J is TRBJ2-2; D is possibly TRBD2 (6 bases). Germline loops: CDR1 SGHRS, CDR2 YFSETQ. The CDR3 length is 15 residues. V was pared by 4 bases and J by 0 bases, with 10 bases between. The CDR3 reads CASSPGLPNTGELFF. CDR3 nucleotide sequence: TGCGCCAGCAGCCCGGGACTGCCGAACACCGGGGAGCTGTTTTTT.

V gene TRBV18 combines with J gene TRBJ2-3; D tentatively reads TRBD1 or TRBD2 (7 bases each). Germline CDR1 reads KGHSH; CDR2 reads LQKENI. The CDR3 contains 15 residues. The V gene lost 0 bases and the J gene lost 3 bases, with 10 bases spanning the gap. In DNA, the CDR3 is TGTGCCAGCTCACCACCCCAGGGGGGGACAGATACGCAGTATTTT. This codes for CASSPPQGGTDTQYF.

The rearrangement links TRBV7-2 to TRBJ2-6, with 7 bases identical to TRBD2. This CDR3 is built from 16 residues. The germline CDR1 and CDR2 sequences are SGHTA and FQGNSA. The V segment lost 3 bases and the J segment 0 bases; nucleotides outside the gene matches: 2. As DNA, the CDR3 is TGTGCCAGCAGCTTTGGGGGGGTCTCTGGGGCCAACGTCCTGACTTTC. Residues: CASSFGGVSGANVLTF. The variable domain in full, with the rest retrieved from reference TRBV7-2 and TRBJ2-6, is GAGVSQSPSNKVTEKGKDVELRCDPISGHTALYWYRQSLGQGLEFLIYFQGNSAPDKSGLPSDRFSAERTGGSVSTLTIQRTQQEDSAVYLCASSFGGVSGANVLTFGAGSRLTVL.

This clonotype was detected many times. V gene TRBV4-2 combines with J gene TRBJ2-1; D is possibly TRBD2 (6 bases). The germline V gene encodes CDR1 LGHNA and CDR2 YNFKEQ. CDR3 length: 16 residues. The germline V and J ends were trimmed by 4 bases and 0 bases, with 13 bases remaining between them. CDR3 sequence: CASSRDLANSYNEQFF. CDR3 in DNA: TGTGCCAGCAGCCGAGACCTAGCGAACTCCTACAATGAGCAGTTCTTC.

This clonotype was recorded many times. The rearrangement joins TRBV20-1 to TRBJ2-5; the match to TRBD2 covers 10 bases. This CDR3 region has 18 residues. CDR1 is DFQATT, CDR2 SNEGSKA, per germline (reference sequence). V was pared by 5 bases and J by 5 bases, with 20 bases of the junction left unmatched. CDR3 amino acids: CSARGGLASGRRMETQYF. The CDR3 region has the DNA TGCAGTGCTCGAGGGGGGTTGGCTAGCGGGAGAAGGATGGAGACCCAGTACTTC.

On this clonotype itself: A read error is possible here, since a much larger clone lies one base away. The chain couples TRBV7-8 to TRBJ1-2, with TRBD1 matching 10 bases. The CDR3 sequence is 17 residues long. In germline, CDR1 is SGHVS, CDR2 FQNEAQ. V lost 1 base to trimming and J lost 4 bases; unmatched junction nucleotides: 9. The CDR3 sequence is CASSLGFSGQGGYGYTF. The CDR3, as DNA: TGTGCCAGCAGCTTAGGATTTTCCGGACAGGGGGGCTATGGCTACACCTTC.

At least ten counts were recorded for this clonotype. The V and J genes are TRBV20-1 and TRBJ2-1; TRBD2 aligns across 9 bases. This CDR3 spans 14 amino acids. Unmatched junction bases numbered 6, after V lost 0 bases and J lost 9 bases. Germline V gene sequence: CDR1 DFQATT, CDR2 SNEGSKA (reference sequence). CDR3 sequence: CSAREAGGLSEQFF. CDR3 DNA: TGCAGTGCTAGAGAGGCGGGAGGGCTGAGTGAGCAGTTCTTC.

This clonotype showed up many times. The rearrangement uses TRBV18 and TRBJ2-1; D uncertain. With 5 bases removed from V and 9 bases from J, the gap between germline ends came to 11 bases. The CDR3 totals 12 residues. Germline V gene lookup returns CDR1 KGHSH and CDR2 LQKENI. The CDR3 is CASSSWFSEQFF. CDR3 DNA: TGTGCCAGCTCATCGTGGTTCAGTGAGCAGTTCTTC.

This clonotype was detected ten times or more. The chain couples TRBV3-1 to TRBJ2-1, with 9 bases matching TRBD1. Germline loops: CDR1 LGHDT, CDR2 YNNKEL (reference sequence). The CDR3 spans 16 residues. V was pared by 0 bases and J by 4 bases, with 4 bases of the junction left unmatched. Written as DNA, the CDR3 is TGTGCCAGCAGCCAAGAGGGACAGGGAAGGTACAATGAGCAGTTCTTC. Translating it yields CASSQEGQGRYNEQFF.

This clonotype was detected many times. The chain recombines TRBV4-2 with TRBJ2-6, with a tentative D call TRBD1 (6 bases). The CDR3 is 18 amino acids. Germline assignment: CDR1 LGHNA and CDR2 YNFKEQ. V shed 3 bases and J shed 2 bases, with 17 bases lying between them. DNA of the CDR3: TGTGCCAGCAGCCAGTCCATACAGGGAAGTACTGGGGCCAACGTCCTGACTTTC. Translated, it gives CASSQSIQGSTGANVLTF.

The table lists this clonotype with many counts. CDR3 sequence reads: CASSPGQSYNEQFF. The DNA for the CDR3 is TGCGCCAGCAGTCCGGGACAGTCCTACAATGAGCAGTTCTTC. This rearrangement joins TRBV5-1 to TRBJ2-1; 7 bases match TRBD1. The CDR3 length is 14 residues. The germline V gene has CDR1 SGHRS and CDR2 YFSETQ. V gave up 5 bases and J gave up 1 base; unmatched junction bases: 3.

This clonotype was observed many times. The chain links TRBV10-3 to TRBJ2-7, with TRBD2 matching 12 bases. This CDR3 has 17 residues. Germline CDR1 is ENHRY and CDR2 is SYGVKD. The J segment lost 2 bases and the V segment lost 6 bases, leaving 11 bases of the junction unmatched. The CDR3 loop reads CAISDPGLAGGPYEQYF. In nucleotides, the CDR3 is TGTGCCATCAGCGATCCGGGACTAGCGGGCGGTCCCTACGAGCAGTACTTC.

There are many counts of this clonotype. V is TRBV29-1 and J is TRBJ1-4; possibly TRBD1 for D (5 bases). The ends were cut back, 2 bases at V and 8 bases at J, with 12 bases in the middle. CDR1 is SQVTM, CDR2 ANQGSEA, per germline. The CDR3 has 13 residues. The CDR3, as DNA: TGCAGCGTTGAACGGCAGCGGGGGGAAAAACTGTTTTTT. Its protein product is CSVERQRGEKLFF. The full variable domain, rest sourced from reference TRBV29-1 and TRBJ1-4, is SAVISQKPSRDICQRGTSLTIQCQVDSQVTMMFWYRQQPGQSLTLIATANQGSEATYESGFVIDKFPISRPNLTFSTLTVSNMSPEDSSIYLCSVERQRGEKLFFGSGTQLSVL.

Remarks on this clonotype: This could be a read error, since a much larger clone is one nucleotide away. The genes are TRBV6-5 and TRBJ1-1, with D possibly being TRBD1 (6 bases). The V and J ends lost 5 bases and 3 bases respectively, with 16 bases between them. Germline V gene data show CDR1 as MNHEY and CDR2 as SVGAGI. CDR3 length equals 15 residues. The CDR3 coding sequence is TGTGCCAGCAGTCACTTGGCAGGGGCGGACACTGAAGCTTTCTTT. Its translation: CASSHLAGADTEAFF.

CDR3 region: CASSISGITGELFF. Here the CDR3 DNA reads TGTGCCAGTAGTATCTCAGGGATCACCGGGGAGCTGTTTTTT. This chain joins TRBV19 and TRBJ2-2; tentatively, D is TRBD1 (5 bases). Trimming removed 3 bases at V and 4 bases at J, with 9 bases between. Germline loops: CDR1 LNHDA, CDR2 SQIVND (reference sequence). CDR3 size: 14 residues.

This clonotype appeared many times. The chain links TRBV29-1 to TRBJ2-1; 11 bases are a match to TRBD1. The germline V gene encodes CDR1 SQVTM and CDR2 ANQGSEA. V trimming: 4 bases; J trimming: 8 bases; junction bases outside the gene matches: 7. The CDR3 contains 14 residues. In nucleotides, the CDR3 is TGCAGCGTTGGGGGGACAGGGGGTTGGGATGAGCAGTTCTTC. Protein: CSVGGTGGWDEQFF.